One sample yielded the 21 T cell receptor beta chains listed below, sequenced in a study of shared clonotypes between healthy human individuals. Libraries were prepared by immunoSEQ multiplex PCR; TCRdb keeps only in-frame clonotypes and omits some of them. The table lists almost 750,000 clones, 72% of them singletons. The sample comprised memory CD4+ T cells sorted from blood. As to subset: CD45RA-negative fraction. Source of these receptors: a young woman in good health.

This clone was observed once. This chain connects TRBV5-1 to TRBJ1-4; 7 positions agree with TRBD1. Germline V CDR1 and CDR2: SGHRS, YFSETQ. J was trimmed by 4 bases and V by 4 bases; bases with no gene match: 7. The CDR3 sequence is 15 residues long. The CDR3: CASSRGTVDNEKLFF. As DNA, the CDR3 is TGCGCCAGCAGCCGTGGGACAGTTGATAATGAAAAACTGTTTTTT.

V and J are TRBV2 and TRBJ2-5; D not resolved. Germline values: CDR1 SNHLY, CDR2 FYNNEI. The germline V and J ends were trimmed by 2 bases and 5 bases, with 9 bases remaining between them. The CDR3 is made up of 13 amino acids. DNA for the CDR3: TGTGCCAGCAGTGAACCCCCGGCGGAGACCCAGTACTTC. It encodes CASSEPPAETQYF.

The V call is TRBV7-8, the J call TRBJ1-2, with unresolved D. The length of the CDR3 is 13 residues. V gave up 1 base and J gave up 7 bases, with 10 bases separating them. Germline V lookup: CDR1 SGHVS, CDR2 FQNEAQ. CDR3: CASSLGFPGGYTF. The CDR3 DNA reads TGTGCCAGCAGCTTAGGGTTTCCGGGTGGCTACACCTTC. Drawing the rest from reference TRBV7-8 and TRBJ1-2, the complete variable domain is GAGVSQSPRYKVAKRGQDVALRCDPISGHVSLFWYQQALGQGPEFLTYFQNEAQLDKSGLPSDRFFAERPEGSVSTLKIQRTQQEDSAVYLCASSLGFPGGYTFGSGTRLTVV.

The chain is built from TRBV11-1 and TRBJ2-5; 10 bases fit TRBD2. V trimming: 4 bases; J trimming: 5 bases; junction bases outside the gene matches: 13. CDR3 length: 17 residues. CDR1 SGHAT and CDR2 FQDESV come from the germline V gene (reference sequence). The CDR3: CASSSRGGAGGFETQYF. The CDR3 DNA reads TGTGCCAGCAGCTCCCGAGGGGGAGCGGGAGGGTTCGAGACCCAGTACTTC.

The chain carries TRBV5-4 and TRBJ2-7; 16 positions agree with TRBD2. This CDR3 has 16 residues. Germline V CDR1 and CDR2: SGHNT, YYREEE (reference sequence). V shed 4 bases and J 2 bases; nucleotides not matched to a gene: 3. The CDR3 bases are TGTGCCAGCAGCCGTGGGACTAGCGGGAGGGCCTACGAGCAGTACTTC. This translates into CASSRGTSGRAYEQYF.

The gene calls are TRBV7-2 and TRBJ1-5; D possibly corresponds to TRBD1 (6 bases). V gave up 7 bases and J gave up 11 bases, with 21 bases separating them. CDR1 and CDR2 from the germline V gene are SGHTA and FQGNSA. This CDR3 is built from 14 residues. The CDR3 region is CASTLDSHSGAQHF. In DNA form, the CDR3 reads TGTGCCAGCACCTTGGACAGCCATTCGGGGGCCCAGCATTTT.

At least ten counts were recorded for this clone. The chain uses TRBV4-1 and TRBJ2-2; 8 positions match TRBD2. V trimming: 4 bases; J trimming: 4 bases; junction bases outside the gene matches: 11. The CDR3 has 17 residues. Germline-derived CDR1 and CDR2 are MGHRA and YSYEKL. The CDR3 DNA is TGCGCCAGCAGCCGACTCGCTTCTAGCGGGCTCACCGGGGAGCTGTTTTTT. It specifies CASSRLASSGLTGELFF.

The chain couples TRBV6-1 to TRBJ1-1, with D hard to call. Germline CDR1 is MNHNS and CDR2 is SASEGT. V lost 4 bases to trimming and J lost 1 base, with 7 bases between them. The CDR3 consists of 13 residues. CDR3 region: CASSVKGNTEAFF. The CDR3 DNA sequence: TGTGCCAGCAGTGTGAAAGGGAACACTGAAGCTTTCTTT.

This chain links TRBV7-9 with TRBJ2-5; maybe TRBD1 (6 bases). Trimming shortened V by 5 bases and J by 5 bases, and 27 bases separated the two germline ends. Germline CDR1 and CDR2: SEHNR and FQNEAQ (reference sequence). This CDR3 is built from 18 residues. The CDR3 coding sequence is TGTGCCAGCAGCCTAGTGGGTTATAACAGGGCAACGAAGGAGACCCAGTACTTC. Amino acid sequence: CASSLVGYNRATKETQYF.

This chain uses TRBV10-2 with TRBJ1-5; D is unclear. Germline values: CDR1 WSHSY, CDR2 SAAADI. The germline V and J ends were trimmed by 2 bases and 0 bases, with 8 bases remaining between them. The CDR3 has 15 residues. CDR3 sequence reads: CASSEGVYSNQPQHF. CDR3 coding DNA: TGCGCCAGCAGTGAGGGGGTTTATAGCAATCAGCCCCAGCATTTT.

The chain combines TRBV19 with TRBJ2-7, with unresolved D. CDR3 length: 13 amino acids. Germline V gene data show CDR1 as LNHDA and CDR2 as SQIVND (reference sequence). The ends were cut back, 5 bases at V and 3 bases at J, with 11 bases in the middle. As DNA, the CDR3 is TGTGCCAGTAGTGTCCGGGCCCGCTACGAGCAGTACTTC. This gives the protein CASSVRARYEQYF. The full variable domain, with the rest looked up from reference TRBV19 and TRBJ2-7, is DGGITQSPKYLFRKEGQNVTLSCEQNLNHDAMYWYRQDPGQGLRLIYYSQIVNDFQKGDIAEGYSVSREKKESFPLTVTSAQKNPTAFYLCASSVRARYEQYFGPGTRLTVT.

The rearrangement uses TRBV9 and TRBJ2-1; TRBD2 is a possible D gene (6 bases). The CDR3 is 15 residues long. The V end was cut by 5 bases, the J end by 1 base, with 13 bases between. Germline V gene sequence: CDR1 SGDLS, CDR2 YYNGEE. DNA of the CDR3: TGTGCCAGCAGGAATATGGGGACTTCCTACAATGAGCAGTTCTTC. It is translated as CASRNMGTSYNEQFF.

The CDR3 DNA sequence: TGTGCCAGCTGGACAGGGGGGGATTATGGCTACACCTTC. It is translated as CASWTGGDYGYTF. J is TRBJ1-2 and V is TRBV28; 10 bases fit TRBD1. The CDR3 length is 13 residues. The trim removed 8 bases at V and 5 bases at J, leaving 5 bases unmatched. In germline, CDR1 is MDHEN, CDR2 SYDVKM.

The V gene is TRBV5-4, the J gene TRBJ2-1, with 8 bases aligning to TRBD1. CDR1 is SGHNT, CDR2 YYREEE, per germline (reference sequence). Unmatched junction bases numbered 7, after V lost 5 bases and J lost 12 bases. This CDR3 spans 12 amino acids. CDR3 region: CASSSIGTGQFF. As DNA, the CDR3 is TGTGCCAGCAGTTCCATTGGGACAGGGCAGTTCTTC. Full variable domain (remainder filled in from reference TRBV5-4 and TRBJ2-1): ETGVTQSPTHLIKTRGQQVTLRCSSQSGHNTVSWYQQALGQGPQFIFQYYREEENGRGNFPPRFSGLQFPNYSSELNVNALELDDSALYLCASSSIGTGQFFGPGTRLTVL.

The V and J genes are TRBV7-7 and TRBJ2-5; D assignment may be TRBD1 or TRBD2 (5 bases each). CDR3 length equals 17 residues. From germline, CDR1 is SSHAT and CDR2 FNYEAQ (reference sequence). Trimming removed 2 bases from V and 1 base from J, with 17 bases in between. This CDR3 is CASSLSLGGGLQETQYF. The CDR3 nucleotides are TGTGCCAGCAGCTTAAGCCTAGGTGGGGGTCTCCAAGAGACCCAGTACTTC.

The V call is TRBV27, the J call TRBJ1-1; TRBD1 is a possible D gene (5 bases). The CDR3 covers 16 residues. Trimming removed 8 bases at V and 1 base at J, with 20 bases between. Germline CDR1 and CDR2: MNHEY and SMNVEV (reference sequence). CDR3 coding DNA: TGTGCCAGCTCGGGACCCTTTGGTAGGGGGAACACTGAAGCTTTCTTT. This gives the protein CASSGPFGRGNTEAFF.

The chain carries TRBV6-1 and TRBJ1-5; D gene ambiguous. From germline, CDR1 is MNHNS and CDR2 SASEGT. The ends were cut back, 1 base at V and 7 bases at J, with 14 bases in the middle. This CDR3 is 15 amino acids long. CDR3 sequence: CASSEDGGLRQPQHF. Written as DNA, the CDR3 is TGTGCCAGCAGTGAAGATGGCGGGCTTCGGCAGCCCCAGCATTTT.

The chain joins TRBV27 to TRBJ2-6; 8 bases align to TRBD2. Trimming removed 6 bases from V and 0 bases from J; junction bases left unmatched: 1. This CDR3 spans 15 amino acids. Germline V CDR1 and CDR2: MNHEY, SMNVEV (reference sequence). This CDR3 reads CASRAGGSGANVLTF. CDR3 DNA sequence: TGTGCCAGCAGGGCGGGGGGCTCTGGGGCCAACGTCCTGACTTTC.

The rearrangement uses TRBV27 and TRBJ2-3; 10 bases line up with TRBD1. The CDR3 consists of 15 residues. Germline V lookup: CDR1 MNHEY, CDR2 SMNVEV (reference sequence). The V segment lost 5 bases and the J segment 3 bases; nucleotides outside the gene matches: 5. CDR3 sequence reads: CASSGRQGATDTQYF. The CDR3 DNA is TGTGCCAGCAGTGGGAGACAGGGGGCAACAGATACGCAGTATTTT.

This clone was recorded only once. This chain uses TRBV5-1 with TRBJ2-7; TRBD2 agrees at 11 bases. The CDR3 has 13 residues. Trimming cost V 2 bases and J 7 bases; bases outside gene matches: 2. Germline V gene lookup returns CDR1 SGHRS and CDR2 YFSETQ. CDR3 sequence (DNA): TGCGCCAGCAGCTTCACTAGCGGGAGTGAGCAGTACTTC. Amino acids: CASSFTSGSEQYF.

The V call is TRBV5-4, the J call TRBJ1-4, with D possibly matching TRBD1 (5 bases). Germline CDR1 SGHNT, CDR2 YYREEE (reference sequence). The germline V and J ends were trimmed by 1 base and 3 bases, with 10 bases remaining between them. This CDR3 has 15 residues. The chain's CDR3 is CASSLSGLSNEKLFF. CDR3 DNA sequence: TGTGCCAGCAGCTTGTCAGGGCTTTCTAATGAAAAACTGTTTTTT.